These 28 T cell receptor beta chains originate from one sample sequenced in a study of cytomegalovirus exposure and HLA in healthy donors. The study ran its PCR with 60 Vbeta and 13 Jbeta primers. TCRdb keeps only in-frame clones here, not all; method: immunoSEQ multiplex PCR. The data show under 150,000 clones, with approximately 64% seen just once and 2.4% held by the top ten. Sequencing was done on a sample of PBMCs. These receptors all come from a woman in her thirties or forties in good health and CMV-seronegative.

V and J are TRBV19 and TRBJ1-5; D is perhaps TRBD1 (5 bases). V was trimmed by 3 bases and J by 1 base, leaving 22 bases between them. The germline gives CDR1 LNHDA, CDR2 SQIVND (reference sequence). The CDR3 contains 19 residues. The CDR3 bases are TGTGCCAGTAGTATCCTTTCCGGGGGGACGCGCCTGAGCAATCAGCCCCAGCATTTT. This sequence encodes CASSILSGGTRLSNQPQHF.

This chain joins TRBV5-1 and TRBJ2-6, with TRBD1 matching over 8 bases. The CDR3 runs to 17 residues. The V gene end was trimmed by 1 base and the J gene end by 0 bases; junction bases not matched to a gene: 3. Germline assignment: CDR1 SGHRS and CDR2 YFSETQ. CDR3 bases: TGCGCCAGCAGCTTGACAGGGGGGTACTCTGGGGCCAACGTCCTGACTTTC. Protein: CASSLTGGYSGANVLTF. The whole variable domain, filled in from reference TRBV5-1 and TRBJ2-6, reads KAGVTQTPRYLIKTRGQQVTLSCSPISGHRSVSWYQQTPGQGLQFLFEYFSETQRNKGNFPGRFSGRQFSNSRSEMNVSTLELGDSALYLCASSLTGGYSGANVLTFGAGSRLTVL.

This clone was seen a handful of times. The rearrangement joins TRBV5-1 to TRBJ1-1; D ambiguous. V lost 2 bases to trimming and J lost 1 base, with 9 bases between them. This CDR3 is built from 14 residues. CDR1 SGHRS and CDR2 YFSETQ come from the germline V gene. The DNA of the CDR3 is TGCGCCAGCAGCTTATCTTCAGGGAACACTGAAGCTTTCTTT. It translates to CASSLSSGNTEAFF.

The rearrangement uses TRBV6-1 and TRBJ1-3; D not resolved. This CDR3 contains 14 residues. Per germline, CDR1 MNHNS and CDR2 SASEGT. The CDR3 protein is CASEVVMPGNTIYF. The CDR3 DNA is TGTGCTTCAGAGGTGGTTATGCCTGGAAACACCATATATTTT.

V usage is TRBV15 and J usage is TRBJ1-3; TRBD1 agrees at 8 bases. Looked up from germline, CDR1 is LNHNV and CDR2 is YYDKDF (reference sequence). The V and J ends lost 6 bases and 0 bases, in that order; junction bases with no gene match: 4. There are 15 residues in the CDR3. CDR3 in amino acids: CATSSDRVSGNTIYF. The CDR3 region has the DNA TGTGCCACCAGTTCGGACAGGGTCTCTGGAAACACCATATATTTT.

The rearrangement uses TRBV5-1 and TRBJ2-1; D might be TRBD1 (6 bases). This CDR3 has 14 residues. V dropped 4 bases and J dropped 3 bases, with 11 bases sitting between them. Germline V lookup: CDR1 SGHRS, CDR2 YFSETQ. The DNA of the CDR3 is TGCGCCAGCAGCGTGGACAGCCACTACAATGAGCAGTTCTTC. Translating gives CASSVDSHYNEQFF.

The V call is TRBV4-1, the J call TRBJ1-1, with TRBD1 identical over 8 bases. The CDR3 is 21 residues long. Germline V lookup: CDR1 MGHRA, CDR2 YSYEKL. V trimming: 2 bases; J trimming: 0 bases; junction bases outside the gene matches: 20. The CDR3 reads CASSQPPGIRTGPPMNTEAFF. The CDR3 DNA is TGCGCCAGCAGCCAACCCCCCGGAATCCGGACAGGGCCCCCCATGAACACTGAAGCTTTCTTT.

The chain links TRBV12-5 to TRBJ2-1, with D perhaps matching TRBD1 (6 bases). V was clipped by 1 base and J by 6 bases, with 13 bases between them. The germline gives CDR1 LGHNT, CDR2 FRNRAP. CDR3 size: 15 residues. The CDR3 region is CASGLAWTVFNEQFF. CDR3 DNA: TGTGCTAGTGGTTTGGCCTGGACAGTGTTCAATGAGCAGTTCTTC.

This clone was seen more than once but under ten times. J is TRBJ1-6 and V is TRBV13; 7 nucleotides match TRBD1. CDR1 is PRHDT and CDR2 is FYEKMQ in the germline V gene (reference sequence). Unmatched junction bases numbered 3, after V lost 4 bases and J lost 6 bases. The CDR3 has 14 residues. As DNA, the CDR3 is TGTGCCAGCAGCTATCGGGACAGTAATTCACCCCTCCACTTT. Amino acids: CASSYRDSNSPLHF. Full variable domain (outside the CDR3, taken from reference TRBV13 and TRBJ1-6): AAGVIQSPRHLIKEKRETATLKCYPIPRHDTVYWYQQGPGQDPQFLISFYEKMQSDKGSIPDRFSAQQFSDYHSELNMSSLELGDSALYFCASSYRDSNSPLHFGNGTRLTVT.

The rearrangement links TRBV4-1 to TRBJ2-3, with 8 bases lining up with TRBD2. V shed 0 bases and J 2 bases; nucleotides not matched to a gene: 19. Germline loops: CDR1 MGHRA, CDR2 YSYEKL. This CDR3 has 21 amino acids. CDR3 sequence: CASSQDSRGQIAGRTTDTQYF. CDR3 nucleotides: TGCGCCAGCAGCCAAGACTCGAGGGGACAAATAGCGGGGCGAACCACAGATACGCAGTATTTT.

The chain carries TRBV7-3 and TRBJ1-1; the D gene is possibly TRBD1 (6 bases). V dropped 5 bases and J dropped 3 bases, with 10 bases sitting between them. Looked up from germline, CDR1 is SGHTA and CDR2 is FQGTGA. This CDR3 spans 13 amino acids. The chain's CDR3 is CASSQGPYTEAFF. Written as DNA, the CDR3 is TGTGCCAGCAGCCAGGGGCCCTACACTGAAGCTTTCTTT.

V is TRBV12-5 and J is TRBJ2-1; D unresolved. The CDR3 contains 11 residues. V was shortened by 2 bases and J by 9 bases, with 5 bases between the two germline ends. The germline V gene has CDR1 LGHNT and CDR2 FRNRAP. CDR3 nucleotides: TGTGCTAGTGGTTTGTTAGTTGAGCAGTTCTTC. It encodes CASGLLVEQFF.

This clone was found a few times. V usage is TRBV7-2 and J usage is TRBJ2-5; a weak D match, TRBD2 (7 bases). With 5 bases removed from V and 5 bases from J, the gap between germline ends came to 15 bases. The germline V gene has CDR1 SGHTA and CDR2 FQGNSA. This CDR3 has 14 residues. The CDR3 spells CASSGMGGRETQYF. Here the CDR3 DNA reads TGTGCCAGCAGCGGCATGGGGGGGCGGGAGACCCAGTACTTC.

The chain carries TRBV19 and TRBJ2-3; 7 bases are a match to TRBD1. The CDR3 spans 15 residues. The germline V gene has CDR1 LNHDA and CDR2 SQIVND (reference sequence). V gave up 9 bases and J gave up 5 bases; unmatched junction bases: 14. The CDR3 loop is CASQVSHRGGDTQYF. CDR3 in DNA: TGTGCCAGCCAGGTATCCCACAGGGGCGGAGATACGCAGTATTTT.

The rearrangement uses TRBV7-2 and TRBJ1-5, with a possible D match to TRBD1 (6 bases). Trimming removed 3 bases from V and 2 bases from J, with 11 bases in between. The V gene's germline CDR1 is SGHTA and CDR2 FQGNSA. The CDR3 has 15 residues. This CDR3 reads CASSFNRDGNQPQHF. Here the CDR3 DNA reads TGTGCCAGCAGCTTTAACAGGGACGGCAATCAGCCCCAGCATTTT.

In the case of this clone: The germline gene is not matched at one end of the junction; a read error may be the cause. This chain joins TRBV6-6 and TRBJ1-1, with TRBD1 matching over 7 bases. Per germline, CDR1 MNHNY and CDR2 SVGAGI (reference sequence). This CDR3 spans 12 amino acids. The CDR3 coding sequence is TGTGCCAGCAGTCAAGGGGACAGTCGGGTGGGTTTT. Translation gives CASSQGDSRVGF.

The V gene is TRBV7-9, the J gene TRBJ1-1; TRBD1 aligns across 11 bases. The CDR3 length is 16 residues. The germline gives CDR1 SEHNR, CDR2 FQNEAQ (reference sequence). The ends lost 1 base at V and 5 bases at J; junction bases unmatched: 6. This CDR3 is CASSLGGTGGKTEAFF. The DNA for the CDR3 is TGTGCCAGCAGCTTAGGAGGGACAGGGGGAAAAACTGAAGCTTTCTTT.

V is TRBV4-2 and J is TRBJ1-3; 7 bases map to TRBD1. Per germline, CDR1 LGHNA and CDR2 YNFKEQ. The ends lost 8 bases at V and 3 bases at J; junction bases unmatched: 7. The CDR3 extends over 14 amino acids. This CDR3 reads CASAAGGFGNTIYF. For the CDR3, the DNA is TGTGCCAGCGCCGCAGGGGGTTTTGGAAACACCATATATTTT.

The CDR3 nucleotides are TGTGCCAGCAGCTCCCCGGACAGGGTTGAGACCCAGTACTTC. This gives the protein CASSSPDRVETQYF. The rearrangement joins TRBV7-9 to TRBJ2-5, with TRBD1 matching 8 bases. Germline CDR1 reads SEHNR; CDR2 reads FQNEAQ (reference sequence). Trimming took 4 bases from V and 5 from J; bases not matched to a gene: 6. The CDR3 has 14 residues.

The gene calls are TRBV4-1 and TRBJ2-7; 11 bases are a match to TRBD2. This CDR3 region has 20 residues. V was pared by 4 bases and J by 3 bases, with 20 bases of the junction left unmatched. Germline V gene sequence: CDR1 MGHRA, CDR2 YSYEKL. CDR3 in amino acids: CASSPDVTSGAPPLYYEQYF. The DNA for the CDR3 is TGCGCCAGCAGCCCAGACGTGACTAGCGGGGCCCCTCCCCTATACTACGAGCAGTACTTC.

This clone showed up just a few times. This chain connects TRBV19 to TRBJ1-1; the D gene is possibly TRBD1 (5 bases). Germline loops: CDR1 LNHDA, CDR2 SQIVND (reference sequence). The CDR3 has 14 amino acids. V lost 7 bases to trimming and J lost 1 base, with 13 bases between them. The CDR3 DNA reads TGTGCCAGTATTAGACAGTCTTCGAACACTGAAGCTTTCTTT. The encoded protein is CASIRQSSNTEAFF.

Points on this clone: Other DNA sequences within the sample encode an identical CDR3. This chain links TRBV7-2 with TRBJ1-2, with D perhaps matching TRBD1 (6 bases). CDR1 and CDR2 (germline): SGHTA, FQGNSA. The CDR3 covers 12 residues. The V end was cut by 3 bases, the J end by 4 bases, with 6 bases between. DNA for the CDR3: TGTGCCAGCAGCTTGGACAGCTATGGCTACACCTTC. Translating it yields CASSLDSYGYTF.

In its sample, this clone was seen a few times. The V call is TRBV25-1, the J call TRBJ1-2, with 9 bases lining up with TRBD1. In germline, CDR1 is MGHDK, CDR2 SYGVNS. The CDR3 runs 14 residues. After removal of 2 bases from V and 5 bases from J, the junction contained 3 bases not matched to a gene. In nucleotides, the CDR3 is TGTGCCAGCAGTGAAGGACAGGGGATATATGGCTACACCTTC. This codes for CASSEGQGIYGYTF.

This clone was detected once. The chain is built from TRBV10-1 and TRBJ2-2; perhaps TRBD2 as D (6 bases). Trimming shortened V by 2 bases and J by 5 bases, and 6 bases separated the two germline ends. Germline values: CDR1 WNHNN, CDR2 SYGVQD (reference sequence). The CDR3 has 13 amino acids. CDR3 DNA sequence: TGCGCCAGCAGTGAGCGGGAGACCGGGGAGCTGTTTTTT. It encodes CASSERETGELFF.

The chain carries TRBV19 and TRBJ1-5; D uncertain. Germline lookup yields CDR1 LNHDA and CDR2 SQIVND (reference sequence). CDR3 length equals 12 residues. V shed 4 bases and J shed 5 bases, with 6 bases lying between them. For the CDR3, the DNA is TGTGCCAGTAGTACCTTATATCAGCCCCAGCATTTT. It translates to CASSTLYQPQHF.

The chain employs TRBV5-4 and TRBJ1-1; D is ambiguous. The CDR3 totals 12 residues. Deletions cut 4 bases from V and 7 bases from J, with 11 bases between. CDR1 and CDR2 from the germline V gene are SGHNT and YYREEE (reference sequence). The CDR3 region has the DNA TGTGCCAGCAGCCTCCCAGGTGTTGAAGCTTTCTTT. It encodes CASSLPGVEAFF.

The table lists this clone with a few counts. The gene calls are TRBV6-1 and TRBJ1-4; TRBD1 aligns across 8 bases. V was clipped by 7 bases and J by 8 bases; unmatched bases: 9. This CDR3 comprises 14 residues. Germline lookup yields CDR1 MNHNS and CDR2 SASEGT. The CDR3: CASNMDRVAEKLFF. The DNA of the CDR3 is TGTGCCAGCAACATGGACAGGGTCGCCGAAAAACTGTTTTTT.

J is TRBJ1-2 and V is TRBV18, with 7 bases lining up with TRBD1. From germline, CDR1 is KGHSH and CDR2 LQKENI. CDR3 length equals 14 residues. V was pared by 6 bases and J by 2 bases, with 6 bases of the junction left unmatched. The DNA of the CDR3 is TGTGCCAGCTCGCGGGACAGCACCAACTATGGCTACACCTTC. Its translation is CASSRDSTNYGYTF.